This TCR beta chain was identified during a study of response to subunit inactivated influenza vaccine. This clonotype was observed a few times. Its antigen is as yet unknown. TCRdb re-called the RT-PCR reads with MiXCR, one entry per CDR3 protein. The sample shows about 570,000 distinct CDR3 sequences, approximately 10% of them seen only once. Findings of the study overall: The authors offered the suggestion that each seasonal influenza vaccination recruits few new T cells.

The V gene's germline CDR1 is ENHRY and CDR2 SYGVKD. This CDR3 spans 14 amino acids. V was clipped by 10 bases and J by 1 base; unmatched bases: 7. This sequence was found in a man between 45 and 60 years old who received an inactivated influenza vaccine. The sequences come from PBMCs from blood, collected on the day of vaccination. The chain uses TRBV10-3 and TRBJ1-3; 7 nucleotides match TRBD1. The CDR3 here is CATQATGSGNTIYF. The CDR3 region has the DNA TGTGCCACTCAAGCGACAGGGTCTGGAAACACCATATATTTT.